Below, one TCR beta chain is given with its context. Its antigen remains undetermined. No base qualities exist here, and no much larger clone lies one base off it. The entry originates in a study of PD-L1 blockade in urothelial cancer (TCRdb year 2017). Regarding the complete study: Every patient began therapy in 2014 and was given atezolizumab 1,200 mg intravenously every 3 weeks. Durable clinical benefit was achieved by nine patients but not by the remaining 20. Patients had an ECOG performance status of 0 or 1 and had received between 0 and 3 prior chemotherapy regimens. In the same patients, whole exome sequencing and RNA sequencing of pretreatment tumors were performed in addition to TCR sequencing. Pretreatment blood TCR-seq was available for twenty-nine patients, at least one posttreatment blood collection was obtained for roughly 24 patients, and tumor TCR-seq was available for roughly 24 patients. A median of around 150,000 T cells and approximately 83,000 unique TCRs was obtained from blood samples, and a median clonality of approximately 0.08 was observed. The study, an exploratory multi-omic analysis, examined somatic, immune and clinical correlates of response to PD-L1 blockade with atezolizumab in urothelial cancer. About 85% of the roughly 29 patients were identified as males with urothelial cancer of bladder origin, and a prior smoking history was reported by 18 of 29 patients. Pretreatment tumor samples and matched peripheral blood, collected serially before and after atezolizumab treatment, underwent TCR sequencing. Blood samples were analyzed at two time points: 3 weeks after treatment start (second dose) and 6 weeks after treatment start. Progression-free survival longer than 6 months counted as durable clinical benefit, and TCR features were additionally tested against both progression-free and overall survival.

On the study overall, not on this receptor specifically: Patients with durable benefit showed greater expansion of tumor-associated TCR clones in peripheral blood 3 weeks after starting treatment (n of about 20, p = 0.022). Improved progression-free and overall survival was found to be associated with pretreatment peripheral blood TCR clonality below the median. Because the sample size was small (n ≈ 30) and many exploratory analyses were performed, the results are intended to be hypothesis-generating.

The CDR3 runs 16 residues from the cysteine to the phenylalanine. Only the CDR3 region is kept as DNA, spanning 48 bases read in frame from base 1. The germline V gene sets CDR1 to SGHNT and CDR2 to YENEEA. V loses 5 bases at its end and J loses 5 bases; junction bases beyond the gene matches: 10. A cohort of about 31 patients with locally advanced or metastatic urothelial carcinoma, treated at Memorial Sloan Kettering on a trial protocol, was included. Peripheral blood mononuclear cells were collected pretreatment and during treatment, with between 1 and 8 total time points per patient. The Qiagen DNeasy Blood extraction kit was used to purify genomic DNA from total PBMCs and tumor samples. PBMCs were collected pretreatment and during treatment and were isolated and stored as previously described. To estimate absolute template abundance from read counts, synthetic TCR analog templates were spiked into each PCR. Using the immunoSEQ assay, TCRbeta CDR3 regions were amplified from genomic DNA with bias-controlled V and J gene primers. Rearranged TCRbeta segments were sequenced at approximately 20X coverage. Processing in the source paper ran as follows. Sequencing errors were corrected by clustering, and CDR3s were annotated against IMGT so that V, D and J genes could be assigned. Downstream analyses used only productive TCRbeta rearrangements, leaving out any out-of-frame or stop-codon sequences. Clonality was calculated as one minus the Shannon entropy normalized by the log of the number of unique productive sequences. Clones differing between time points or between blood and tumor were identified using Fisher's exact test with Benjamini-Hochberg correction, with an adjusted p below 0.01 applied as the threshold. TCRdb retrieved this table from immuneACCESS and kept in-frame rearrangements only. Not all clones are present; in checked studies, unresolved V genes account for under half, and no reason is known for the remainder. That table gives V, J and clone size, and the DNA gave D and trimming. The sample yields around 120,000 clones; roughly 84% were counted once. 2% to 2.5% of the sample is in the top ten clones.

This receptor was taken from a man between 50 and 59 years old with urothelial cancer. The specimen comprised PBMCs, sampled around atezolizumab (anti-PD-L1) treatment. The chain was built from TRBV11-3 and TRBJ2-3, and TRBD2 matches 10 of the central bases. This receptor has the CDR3 CASSTGTSASRDTQYF. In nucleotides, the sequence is TGTGCCAGCAGCACCGGGACTAGCGCGTCGAGAGATACGCAGTATTTT.